This TCR beta chain was captured by sequencing in a study of blood T cells in healthy people across ages (dated by TCRdb to the mid-2010s). Notes on the research overall: Template switching captured roughly one uniquely barcoded TCR beta cDNA molecule per two T cells in model experiments. For two donors (one aged 18 to 29 and one aged 80 or older), the study analyzed two additional independent replicas of 1 million unique cDNA reads from the same blood draw. The study measured age-related changes in TCR beta repertoire diversity using deep sequencing normalized with unique cDNA molecular identifiers. The donors were divided into four age groups: young (average around 16 years), middle-aged (about 41), aged (about 60) and long-lived (about 84).

Systemically healthy Caucasian individuals from Russia, 39 in total and aged roughly 6 to 90 years, were included as donors. Each donor gave about 10 milliliters of peripheral blood, drawn into EDTA-treated Vacutainer tubes. Ficoll-Paque density-gradient centrifugation was used to isolate PBMCs, with at least 6 million per sample. Trizol reagent was used to extract total RNA from the PBMCs, yielding at least 6 micrograms per sample. For every donor, an aliquot of PBMCs went through flow cytometry to measure the percentages of naive CD45RAhigh/CD27high T cells. This clonotype was seen only a few times. There is no known antigen for this receptor. The sample holds no much larger clone one base away, and base qualities are not on file. The method was 5' RACE. Sequenced on an Illumina HiSeq 2500. A second PCR of about 7 to 12 cycles was performed with a sample-barcoded 5' primer and a J-beta primer mix. Each TCR beta cDNA molecule received a unique molecular identifier from a template-switch 5' adaptor carrying 12 random nucleotides. At least 2.5 million CDR3-containing paired-end reads were obtained from each sample. All of the RNA was converted into first-strand cDNA using the Mint cDNA synthesis kit, with a TRBC-specific oligonucleotide serving as the primer. All cDNA was treated with uracil-DNA glycosylase and then went through a first 18-cycle PCR with the universal primers M1SS and BC2_uni_R. Turning to the authors' computational methods: For normalization, 1 million high-quality reads, each with a distinct molecular identifier, were randomly selected from each sample. Instead of being binned into consensus sequences, reads with shared molecular identifiers were discarded. CDR3 identification, clonotype clustering and error correction used MiTCR with a Q25 quality threshold and the strictest error-elimination algorithm. Lower-bound total TCR beta diversity was estimated with a nonparametric unseen species model using Euler transformation. In-frame beta chains were kept once TCRdb had trimmed the public reads at Q25 with fastp and called clones with MiXCR. Under each unique CDR3 protein, matching rows form one entry showing the most common genes and DNA. TCRdb's processing, not the authors', yielded these V and J calls. The sample contains around 780,000 distinct CDR3 sequences, 25% to 30% of them found a single time. The ten largest clones add up to roughly 3.1% of the sample.

Overall study outcomes, separate from this receptor: Because profiling used bulk unsorted PBMCs, naive and antigen-experienced compartments could not be compared conclusively. Compared with the aged group, more naive CD4+ T cells, fewer expanded clones and increased TCR diversity were shown by the long-lived group, suggesting age selection. A strong correlation was found between observed TCR beta diversity and the percentage of naive T cells measured by flow cytometry. Because the CMV infection status of the donors was unknown, age-related changes in expanded clonotypes may potentially have been confounded. Estimates of total diversity based on one million sequenced T cells were regarded as lower bounds and as underestimates. Observed TCR beta diversity per million T cells fell roughly linearly with age, and a significant reduction was already apparent by age around 40.

The germline V gene (reference sequence) gives CDR1 as SEHNR and CDR2 as FQNEAQ. V loses 8 bases of germline sequence and J loses 10 bases, and the interval between the two ends is 14 bases. The CDR3 has 11 amino acids, counting the end cysteine and phenylalanine. The retained sequence is limited to the CDR3, 33 bases, with the frame set at the first base. This sample was also put to use in a study of T cells of mothers and their children. As the second publication notes: Nine systemically healthy Caucasian individuals, comprising three mothers and their six children, were included as donors. cDNA synthesis consumed the entire amount of extracted RNA, loaded at around 1.5 ug RNA in each 15 ul reaction. In the second PCR, the M1S primer added sample barcodes and 2-4 random nucleotides. Over 10 million TCR beta CDR3 reads came from each mother, compared with some 3 million reads from each child. Thymic selection similarly shapes TCR recombination output in related and unrelated pairs, with minor effect from inherited differences. Normalized repertoire overlap was always slightly but never significantly higher in related than unrelated mother-child pairs. Persistent microchimeric T cell clones were not detected, at a sensitivity of around 99 clones per million clonotypes. Deep NGS was used in the study to compare the TCR beta repertoires of mothers and children and to look for features that separate related mother-child pairs from unrelated individuals. The mean age was roughly 36 +/- 4 years for the mothers and approximately 11 +/- 4 years for the children. Libraries were sequenced on Illumina HiSeq 2000 with 100+100 nt paired-end reads after adapter ligation with NEBNext reagents. To avoid cross-contamination, the mother libraries and the child libraries were prepared a month apart and sequenced in separate runs. For each donor, somewhere between roughly 450,000 and 2,100,000 distinct TCR beta clonotypes were identified. Naive TCR beta clonotypes were estimated from low-frequency clonotypes matched to each donor's FACS-determined naive share, without sorting.

Specimen: blood. This receptor was obtained from a boy between 10 and 17 years old in good health. The chain couples TRBV7-9 to TRBJ1-2; the D gene is unclear. The nucleotide sequence is TGTGCCAGCTTTTTATTCGAGGTCTACACCTTC. Its amino acids are CASFLFEVYTF.